This T cell receptor beta chain was sequenced for a study of prognosis after radiotherapy for stage I lung cancer. Study overall: Early 2018 to January 2019 saw enrollment of stage I non-small cell lung cancer patients.

Germline CDR1 KGHSH, CDR2 LQKENI. The CDR3 is 12 amino acids. V lost 3 bases and J lost 5, with 7 bases in between. Genomic DNA provided the template from which TCR beta CDR3 was amplified by two-round multiplex PCR. Gene-specific primers for each TRBV and TRBJ gene drove first-round PCR. TCRdb re-called the multiplex PCR reads with MiXCR, one entry per CDR3 protein. The data hold about 24,000 distinct CDR3 sequences, with about 34% observed a single time. Comment on this clonotype: No antigen is known for it.

Whole-study findings and limits: A drop in unique TCR clone counts was seen after stereotactic body radiation therapy, median about 10,000 versus 6,900.

The specimen comprised PBMCs, sampled before or after stereotactic body radiation therapy (not recorded which). The TCR was taken from a donor over 45 with non-small cell lung cancer. The gene calls are TRBV18 and TRBJ1-1; D gene ambiguous. The CDR3 DNA is TGTGCCAGCTCACCGGCTGAAACTGAAGCTTTCTTT. This gives the protein CASSPAETEAFF.